The 7 T cell receptor beta chains given below trace back to one sample, sequenced in a study of T cell repertoires in cytomegalovirus infection. TCRdb re-derived calls from the reads in MiXCR, one entry per CDR3 protein. The profile covers about 24,000 distinct CDR3 sequences, with around 21% appearing a single time and 90% to 95% taken by the ten largest. Antigens of these TCRs are unknown. The source was CD8+ T cells from cultured PBMCs, collected from culture after CMV antigen stimulation. These receptors all stem from a human donor in good health (CMV status not recorded). Some clones in this sample may be carry-over from other donors' samples.

The chain links TRBV9 to TRBJ1-3, with 8 bases lining up with TRBD1. The V and J ends lost 5 bases and 4 bases, in that order; junction bases with no gene match: 8. The germline gives CDR1 SGDLS, CDR2 YYNGEE. This CDR3 comprises 15 residues. The CDR3 protein is CASSVDRGAGNTIYF. The CDR3, as DNA: TGTGCCAGCAGTGTCGACAGGGGTGCGGGAAACACCATATATTTT.

At least ten counts were recorded for this clonotype. The chain links TRBV7-6 to TRBJ2-5; TRBD2 matches at 7 bases. The CDR3 spans 12 residues. V lost 5 bases, J lost 7 bases, and 4 bases stayed unmatched. Germline V gene lookup returns CDR1 SGHVS and CDR2 FNYEAQ. The CDR3 region has the DNA TGTGCCAGCAGCCCGGGGGAGGGGACCCAGTACTTC. Translated: CASSPGEGTQYF.

The CDR3, as DNA: TGCAGCGTAGTAGGCCGGGACAGCTACGAGCAGTACTTC. Amino acids: CSVVGRDSYEQYF. V gene TRBV29-1 combines with J gene TRBJ2-7; 7 nucleotides match TRBD1. The germline gives CDR1 SQVTM, CDR2 ANQGSEA. This CDR3 region has 13 residues. V trimming: 6 bases; J trimming: 3 bases; junction bases outside the gene matches: 8.

The V gene is TRBV7-2, the J gene TRBJ1-6; D gene ambiguous. Germline-derived CDR1 and CDR2 are SGHTA and FQGNSA. V was clipped by 2 bases and J by 6 bases, with 5 bases between them. The CDR3 is made up of 13 amino acids. The CDR3 DNA reads TGTGCCAGCAGCTTAAGCGGTAATTCACCCCTCCACTTT. Encoded protein: CASSLSGNSPLHF.

V and J are TRBV18 and TRBJ1-3; D not resolved. The germline gives CDR1 KGHSH, CDR2 LQKENI. This CDR3 region has 17 residues. V shed 3 bases and J shed 0 bases, with 15 bases lying between them. As DNA, the CDR3 is TGTGCCAGCTCACCGTGGGGAGGAATGACCTCTGGAAACACCATATATTTT. Translating it yields CASSPWGGMTSGNTIYF.

The chain combines TRBV12-3 or TRBV12-4 with TRBJ1-5; no firm D call. This CDR3 has 13 amino acids. Trimming removed 7 bases at V and 5 bases at J, with 12 bases between. DNA for the CDR3: TGTGCCAGCACCCTTACGTCCGATCAGCCCCAGCATTTT. Translated, it gives CASTLTSDQPQHF.

The CDR3 nucleotides read TGCAGTGCTGAAGGGACAGCCCGATACAATGAGCAGTTCTTC. This sequence encodes CSAEGTARYNEQFF. This sequence joins TRBV20-1 and TRBJ2-1; 7 nucleotides match TRBD1. In germline, CDR1 is DFQATT, CDR2 SNEGSKA (reference sequence). J gave up 4 bases and V 5 bases, and 8 bases lay outside the gene matches. The length of the CDR3 is 14 residues.